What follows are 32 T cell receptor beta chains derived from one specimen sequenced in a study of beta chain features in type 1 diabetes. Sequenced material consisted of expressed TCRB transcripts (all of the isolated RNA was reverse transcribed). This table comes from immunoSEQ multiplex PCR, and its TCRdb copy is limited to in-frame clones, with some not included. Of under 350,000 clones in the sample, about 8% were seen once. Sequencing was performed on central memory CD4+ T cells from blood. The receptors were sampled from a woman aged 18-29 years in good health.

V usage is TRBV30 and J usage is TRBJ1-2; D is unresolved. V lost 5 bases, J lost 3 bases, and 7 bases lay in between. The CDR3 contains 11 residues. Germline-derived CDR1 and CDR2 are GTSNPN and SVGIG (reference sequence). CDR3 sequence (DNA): TGTGCCTGGCAGGTTCACTATGGCTACACCTTC. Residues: CAWQVHYGYTF.

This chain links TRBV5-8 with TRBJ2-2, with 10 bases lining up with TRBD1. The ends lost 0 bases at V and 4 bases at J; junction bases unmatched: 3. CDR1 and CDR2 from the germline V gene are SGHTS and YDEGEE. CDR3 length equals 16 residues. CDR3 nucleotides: TGTGCCAGCAGCTTGGAGACAGGGGGCTTCACCGGGGAGCTGTTTTTT. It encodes CASSLETGGFTGELFF.

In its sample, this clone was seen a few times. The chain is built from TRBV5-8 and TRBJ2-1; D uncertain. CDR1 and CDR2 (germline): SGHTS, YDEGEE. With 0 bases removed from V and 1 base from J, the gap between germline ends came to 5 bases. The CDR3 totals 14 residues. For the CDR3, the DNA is TGTGCCAGCAGCTTGGGGCAGTCCTACAATGAGCAGTTCTTC. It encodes CASSLGQSYNEQFF.

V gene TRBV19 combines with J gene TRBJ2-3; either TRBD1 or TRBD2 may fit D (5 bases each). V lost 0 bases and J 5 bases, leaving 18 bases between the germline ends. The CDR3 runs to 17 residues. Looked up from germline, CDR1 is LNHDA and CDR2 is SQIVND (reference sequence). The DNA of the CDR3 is TGTGCCAGTAGTATAGACCGGACTCTCAGTAGGGGAGATACGCAGTATTTT. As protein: CASSIDRTLSRGDTQYF.

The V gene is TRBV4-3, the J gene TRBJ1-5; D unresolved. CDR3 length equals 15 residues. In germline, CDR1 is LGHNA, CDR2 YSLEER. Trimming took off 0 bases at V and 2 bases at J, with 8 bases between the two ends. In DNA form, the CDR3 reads TGCGCCAGCAGCCAAGATCACCAGGGCAATCAGCCCCAGCATTTT. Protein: CASSQDHQGNQPQHF.

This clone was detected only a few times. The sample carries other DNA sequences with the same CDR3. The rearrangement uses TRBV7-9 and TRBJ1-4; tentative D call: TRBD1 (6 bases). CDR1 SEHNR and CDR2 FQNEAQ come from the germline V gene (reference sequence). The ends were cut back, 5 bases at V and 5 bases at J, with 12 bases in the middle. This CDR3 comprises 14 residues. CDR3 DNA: TGTGCCAGCAGCCCGGACAGAGAGAATGAAAAACTGTTTTTT. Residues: CASSPDRENEKLFF.

CDR3 in amino acids: CASVDGGNYGYTF. CDR3 nucleotides: TGTGCCAGTGTGGACGGGGGCAACTATGGCTACACCTTC. The chain uses TRBV19 and TRBJ1-2, with D perhaps matching TRBD1 (6 bases). From germline, CDR1 is LNHDA and CDR2 SQIVND (reference sequence). V was cut by 8 bases and J by 2 bases, with 12 bases left in between. The CDR3 is 13 residues long.

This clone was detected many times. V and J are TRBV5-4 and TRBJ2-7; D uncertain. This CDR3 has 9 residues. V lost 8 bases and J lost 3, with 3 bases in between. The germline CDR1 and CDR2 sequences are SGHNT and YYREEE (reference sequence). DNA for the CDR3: TGTGCCAGTTGCTACGAGCAGTACGTC. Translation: CASCYEQYV.

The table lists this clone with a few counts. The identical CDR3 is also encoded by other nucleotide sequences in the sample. The chain's CDR3 is CSVAGRSGNTIYF. CDR3 DNA: TGCAGCGTCGCGGGCCGCTCTGGAAACACCATATATTTT. The chain employs TRBV29-1 and TRBJ1-3; the D is unclear. This CDR3 has 13 residues. Germline CDR1 is SQVTM and CDR2 is ANQGSEA. The ends were cut back, 6 bases at V and 0 bases at J, with 9 bases in the middle. The full variable domain, in which reference TRBV29-1 and TRBJ1-3 provide the parts outside the CDR3, is SAVISQKPSRDICQRGTSLTIQCQVDSQVTMMFWYRQQPGQSLTLIATANQGSEATYESGFVIDKFPISRPNLTFSTLTVSNMSPEDSSIYLCSVAGRSGNTIYFGEGSWLTVV.

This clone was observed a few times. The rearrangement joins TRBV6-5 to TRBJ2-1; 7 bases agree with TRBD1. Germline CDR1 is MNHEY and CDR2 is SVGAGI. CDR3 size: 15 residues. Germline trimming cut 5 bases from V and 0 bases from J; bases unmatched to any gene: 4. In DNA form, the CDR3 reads TGTGCCAGCAGTCACAGGGGCGTCTCCTACAATGAGCAGTTCTTC. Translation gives CASSHRGVSYNEQFF.

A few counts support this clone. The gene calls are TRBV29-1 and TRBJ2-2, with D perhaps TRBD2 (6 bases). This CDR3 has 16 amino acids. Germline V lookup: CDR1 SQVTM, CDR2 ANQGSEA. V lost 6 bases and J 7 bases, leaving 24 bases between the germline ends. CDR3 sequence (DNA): TGCAGCGTCGGCGGGCGTTCGGGGGAATTCGTCGGGGAGCTGTTTTTT. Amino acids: CSVGGRSGEFVGELFF.

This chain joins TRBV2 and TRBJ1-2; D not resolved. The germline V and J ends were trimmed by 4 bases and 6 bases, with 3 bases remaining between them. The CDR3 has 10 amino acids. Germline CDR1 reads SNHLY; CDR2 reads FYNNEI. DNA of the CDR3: TGTGCCAGCAGTGTCCATGGCTACACCTTC. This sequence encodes CASSVHGYTF.

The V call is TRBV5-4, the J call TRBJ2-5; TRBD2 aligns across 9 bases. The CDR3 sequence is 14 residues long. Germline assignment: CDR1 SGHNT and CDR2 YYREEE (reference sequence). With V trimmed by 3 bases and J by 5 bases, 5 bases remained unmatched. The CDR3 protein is CASSSGLAEETQYF. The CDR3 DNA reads TGTGCCAGCAGCTCGGGACTAGCAGAGGAGACCCAGTACTTC.

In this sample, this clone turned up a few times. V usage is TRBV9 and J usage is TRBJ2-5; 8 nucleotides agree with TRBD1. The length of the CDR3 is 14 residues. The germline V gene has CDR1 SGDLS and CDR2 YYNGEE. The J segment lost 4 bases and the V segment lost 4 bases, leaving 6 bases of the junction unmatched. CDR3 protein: CASSPHRGAETQYF. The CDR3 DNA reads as TGTGCCAGCAGCCCCCACAGGGGGGCAGAGACCCAGTACTTC.

In DNA form, the CDR3 reads TGTGCCAGCAGCGAATCAAGGGGAGTGGGCAATCAGCCCCAGCATTTT. This gives the protein CASSESRGVGNQPQHF. The V call is TRBV7-2, the J call TRBJ1-5; D possibly corresponds to TRBD1 (5 bases). V lost 5 bases and J lost 2, with 16 bases in between. Germline lookup yields CDR1 SGHTA and CDR2 FQGNSA. This CDR3 has 16 residues.

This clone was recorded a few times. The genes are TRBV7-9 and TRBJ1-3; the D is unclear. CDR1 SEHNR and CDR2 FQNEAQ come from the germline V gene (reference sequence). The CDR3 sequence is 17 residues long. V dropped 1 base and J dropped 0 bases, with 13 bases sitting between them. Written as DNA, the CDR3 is TGTGCCAGCAGCTTAGAGCCCCCCTTCTACTCTGGAAACACCATATATTTT. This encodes CASSLEPPFYSGNTIYF.

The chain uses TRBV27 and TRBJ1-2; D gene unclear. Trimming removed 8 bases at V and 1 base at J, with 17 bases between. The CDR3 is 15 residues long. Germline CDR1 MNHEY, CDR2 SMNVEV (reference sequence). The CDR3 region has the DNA TGTGCCAGCGGCCCACGAGGGTCTCGTAACTATGGCTACACCTTC. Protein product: CASGPRGSRNYGYTF.

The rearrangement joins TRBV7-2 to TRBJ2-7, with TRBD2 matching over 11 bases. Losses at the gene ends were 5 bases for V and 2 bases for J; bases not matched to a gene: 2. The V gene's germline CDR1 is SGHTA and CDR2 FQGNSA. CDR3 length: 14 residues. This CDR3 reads CASSPSGRTYEQYF. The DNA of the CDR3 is TGTGCCAGCAGCCCTAGCGGGAGGACCTACGAGCAGTACTTC.

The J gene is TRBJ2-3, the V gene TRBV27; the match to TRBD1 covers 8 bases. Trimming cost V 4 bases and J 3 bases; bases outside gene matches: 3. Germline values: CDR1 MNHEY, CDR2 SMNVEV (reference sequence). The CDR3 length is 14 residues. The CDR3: CASSSWTGTDTQYF. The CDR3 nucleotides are TGTGCCAGCAGTTCGTGGACAGGGACAGATACGCAGTATTTT.

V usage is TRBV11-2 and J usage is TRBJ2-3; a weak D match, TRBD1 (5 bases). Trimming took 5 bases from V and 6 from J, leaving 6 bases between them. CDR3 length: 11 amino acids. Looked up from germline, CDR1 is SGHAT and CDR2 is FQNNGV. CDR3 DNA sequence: TGTGCCAGCAGCCCAGGGGATACGCAGTATTTT. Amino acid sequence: CASSPGDTQYF.

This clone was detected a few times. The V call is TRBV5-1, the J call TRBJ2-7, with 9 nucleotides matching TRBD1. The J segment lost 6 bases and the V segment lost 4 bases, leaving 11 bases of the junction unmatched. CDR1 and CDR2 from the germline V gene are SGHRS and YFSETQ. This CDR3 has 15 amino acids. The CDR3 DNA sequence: TGCGCCAGCAGCGTAAACCCGGGACAGGGAAGCGAGCAGTACTTC. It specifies CASSVNPGQGSEQYF.

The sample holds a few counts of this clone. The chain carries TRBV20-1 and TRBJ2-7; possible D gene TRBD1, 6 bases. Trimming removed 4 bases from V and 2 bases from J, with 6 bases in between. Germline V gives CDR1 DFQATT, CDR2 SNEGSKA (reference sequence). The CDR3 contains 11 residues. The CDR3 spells CSANRAYEQYF. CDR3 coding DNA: TGCAGTGCTAACAGGGCCTACGAGCAGTACTTC.

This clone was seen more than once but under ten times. The CDR3 DNA reads as TGTGCCAGCAGCAGGAGGGACAGGGTATCCGGGGAGCTGTTTTTT. Amino acids: CASSRRDRVSGELFF. The rearrangement joins TRBV5-4 to TRBJ2-2, with 9 bases fitting TRBD1. Trimming cost V 4 bases and J 6 bases; bases outside gene matches: 7. The germline gives CDR1 SGHNT, CDR2 YYREEE (reference sequence). The CDR3 length is 15 residues. Complete variable domain (other parts from reference TRBV5-4 and TRBJ2-2): ETGVTQSPTHLIKTRGQQVTLRCSSQSGHNTVSWYQQALGQGPQFIFQYYREEENGRGNFPPRFSGLQFPNYSSELNVNALELDDSALYLCASSRRDRVSGELFFGEGSRLTVL.

This CDR3 is CASSVAGGGGAYGSYNEQFF. CDR3 coding DNA: TGTGCCAGCAGCGTAGCTGGGGGAGGGGGCGCTTACGGCTCCTACAATGAGCAGTTCTTC. This sequence joins TRBV9 and TRBJ2-1; either TRBD1 or TRBD2 may fit D (7 bases each). The length of the CDR3 is 20 residues. V gave up 0 bases and J gave up 0 bases, with 22 bases separating them. CDR1 and CDR2 from the germline V gene are SGDLS and YYNGEE.

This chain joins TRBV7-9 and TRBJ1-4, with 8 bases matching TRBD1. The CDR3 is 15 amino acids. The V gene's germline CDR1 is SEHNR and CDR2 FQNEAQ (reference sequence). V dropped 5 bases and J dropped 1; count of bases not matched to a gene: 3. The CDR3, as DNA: TGTGCCAGCAGCCGAACAGGGGGAACTAATGAAAAACTGTTTTTT. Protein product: CASSRTGGTNEKLFF.

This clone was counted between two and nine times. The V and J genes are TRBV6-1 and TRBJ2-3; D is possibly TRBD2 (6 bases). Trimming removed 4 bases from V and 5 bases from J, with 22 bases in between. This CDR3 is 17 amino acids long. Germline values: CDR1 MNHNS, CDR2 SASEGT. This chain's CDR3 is CASSGRISPEAGDTQYF. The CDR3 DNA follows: TGTGCCAGCAGTGGGAGAATATCTCCGGAAGCGGGAGATACGCAGTATTTT.

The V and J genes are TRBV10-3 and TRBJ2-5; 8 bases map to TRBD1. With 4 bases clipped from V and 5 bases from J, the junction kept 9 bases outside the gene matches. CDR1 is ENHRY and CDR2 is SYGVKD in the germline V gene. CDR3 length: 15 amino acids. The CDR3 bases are TGTGCCATCAGTGCGTCAGACAGGGGCGGGGAGACCCAGTACTTC. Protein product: CAISASDRGGETQYF.

CDR3 coding DNA: TGCGCCAGCAGCTTGCAGGGAAACCCGAACACTGAAGCTTTCTTT. Its translation is CASSLQGNPNTEAFF. This sequence joins TRBV5-1 and TRBJ1-1; D is perhaps TRBD1 (5 bases). Germline CDR1 and CDR2: SGHRS and YFSETQ. The CDR3 length is 15 residues. Trimming removed 1 base from V and 1 base from J, with 11 bases in between.

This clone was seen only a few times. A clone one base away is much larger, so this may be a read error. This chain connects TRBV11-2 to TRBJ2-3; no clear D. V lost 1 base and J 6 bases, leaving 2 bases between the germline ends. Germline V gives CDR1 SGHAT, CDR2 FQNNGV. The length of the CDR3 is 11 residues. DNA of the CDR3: TGTGCCAGCAGCTTAGCTGATACGCAGTATTTT. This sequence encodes CASSLADTQYF.

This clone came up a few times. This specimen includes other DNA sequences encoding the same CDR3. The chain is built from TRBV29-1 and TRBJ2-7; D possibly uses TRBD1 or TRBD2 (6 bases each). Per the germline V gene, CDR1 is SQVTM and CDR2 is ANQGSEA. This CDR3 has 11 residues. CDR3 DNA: TGCAGCGTGGAAGAGGGGGGAGAGCAGTACGTC. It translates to CSVEEGGEQYV.

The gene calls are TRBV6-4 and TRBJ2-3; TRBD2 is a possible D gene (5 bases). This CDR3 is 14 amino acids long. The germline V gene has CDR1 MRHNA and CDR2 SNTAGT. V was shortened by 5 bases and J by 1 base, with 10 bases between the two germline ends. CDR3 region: CASSPRAGTDTQYF. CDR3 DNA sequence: TGTGCCAGCAGTCCGAGAGCGGGCACAGATACGCAGTATTTT.

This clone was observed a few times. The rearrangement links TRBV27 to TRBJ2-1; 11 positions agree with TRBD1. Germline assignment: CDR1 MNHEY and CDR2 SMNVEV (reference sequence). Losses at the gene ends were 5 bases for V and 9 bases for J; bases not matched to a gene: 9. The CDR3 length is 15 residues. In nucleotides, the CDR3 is TGTGCCAGCAGTCCGAGGACAGGGGGCGAAGGTGAGCAGTTCTTC. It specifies CASSPRTGGEGEQFF.